The 8 T cell receptor beta chains below come from one sample, sequenced in a study of molecular identifiers for immune sequencing clone quantification. Via MiXCR, TCRdb re-called the PCR reads, giving one row per CDR3 protein. The sample includes nearly 650,000 distinct CDR3 sequences, around 25% of them seen just once. Sequencing used naive CD8+ T cells from blood, with Jurkat cell RNA spiked in. Subset here: FACS-sorted CD8+CD4-CCR7+CD45RA+ naive T cells. These receptors came from a human donor in good health. Some libraries in this study had Jurkat cell RNA spiked in.

V gene TRBV19 combines with J gene TRBJ2-5, with 11 bases aligning to TRBD1. The CDR3 contains 15 residues. The germline V gene has CDR1 LNHDA and CDR2 SQIVND (reference sequence). Losses at the gene ends were 4 bases for V and 5 bases for J; bases not matched to a gene: 6. DNA for the CDR3: TGTGCCAGTAGTACCAGGACAGGGGGCGTCGAGACCCAGTACTTC. It encodes CASSTRTGGVETQYF.

This clonotype has a count of ten or more. This chain links TRBV27 with TRBJ2-7; D unresolved. V dropped 5 bases and J dropped 2 bases, with 13 bases sitting between them. This CDR3 is 14 amino acids long. Germline CDR1 and CDR2: MNHEY and SMNVEV (reference sequence). CDR3 amino acids: CASSTTGSTYEQYF. CDR3 nucleotides: TGTGCCAGCAGTACCACCGGGTCGACCTACGAGCAGTACTTC.

V is TRBV7-2 and J is TRBJ2-1; tentative D call: TRBD2 (6 bases). The V and J ends lost 2 bases and 4 bases respectively, with 12 bases between them. CDR3 size: 15 residues. In germline, CDR1 is SGHTA, CDR2 FQGNSA. In nucleotides, the CDR3 is TGTGCCAGCAGCTTAACGGGAGACGGATACAATGAGCAGTTCTTC. The encoded protein is CASSLTGDGYNEQFF.

This clonotype was detected only a few times. CDR3 bases: TGTGCCAGCAGCTTAGGTTACGGCTACGATAGGGCCCTCCACTTT. Amino acid sequence: CASSLGYGYDRALHF. The chain links TRBV7-2 to TRBJ1-6; D uncertain. Germline V gives CDR1 SGHTA, CDR2 FQGNSA. The CDR3 spans 15 residues. With 1 base removed from V and 14 bases from J, the gap between germline ends came to 18 bases. The whole variable domain, filled in from reference TRBV7-2 and TRBJ1-6, reads GAGVSQSPSNKVTEKGKDVELRCDPISGHTALYWYRQSLGQGLEFLIYFQGNSAPDKSGLPSDRFSAERTGGSVSTLTIQRTQQEDSAVYLCASSLGYGYDRALHFGNGTRLTVT.

This clonotype was counted only a few times. The gene calls are TRBV15 and TRBJ2-7, with TRBD2 matching over 10 bases. CDR3 length: 15 residues. Germline lookup yields CDR1 LNHNV and CDR2 YYDKDF (reference sequence). V shed 5 bases, J shed 5 bases, and the junction held 9 bases outside the gene matches. The CDR3 DNA reads TGTGCCACCAGCTCAAGGGCTAGCGGGGGCCACGAGCAGTACTTC. Amino acid sequence: CATSSRASGGHEQYF.

With respect to this clonotype: The CDR3 ends on some other residue instead of the conserved phenylalanine or tryptophan, so this is likely a read error. Because the CDR3's place on the DNA is in doubt, the DNA is left out and the CDR3 is given as listed by TCRdb. J is TRBJ2-7 and V is TRBV21-1; the table's D call of TRBD1 was not tested on the DNA. TRBV21-1 is given as a pseudogene. The CDR3 length is 14 residues, termini included. CDR3 residues: CASSSRTAAYEQYL.

The gene calls are TRBV27 and TRBJ2-7; TRBD1 matches at 8 bases. The junction had 16 bases not matched to a gene; V was cut back by 4 bases and J by 2 bases. Germline V gene lookup returns CDR1 MNHEY and CDR2 SMNVEV (reference sequence). The length of the CDR3 is 18 residues. The CDR3 bases are TGTGCCAGCAGTTCACAGGGGGTACGAGCGGGTGTAACCTACGAGCAGTACTTC. Protein: CASSSQGVRAGVTYEQYF.

Comment on this clonotype: It may be a read error: a sequence one base away is much more abundant. This chain connects TRBV7-9 to TRBJ2-7; TRBD1 matches at 8 bases. From germline, CDR1 is SEHNR and CDR2 FQNEAQ (reference sequence). This CDR3 spans 15 amino acids. CDR3 sequence (DNA): TGTGCCAGCAGCACTAGGACAGGGTACGACCACGAGCAGTGCTTC. Amino acid sequence: CASSTRTGYDHEQCF.